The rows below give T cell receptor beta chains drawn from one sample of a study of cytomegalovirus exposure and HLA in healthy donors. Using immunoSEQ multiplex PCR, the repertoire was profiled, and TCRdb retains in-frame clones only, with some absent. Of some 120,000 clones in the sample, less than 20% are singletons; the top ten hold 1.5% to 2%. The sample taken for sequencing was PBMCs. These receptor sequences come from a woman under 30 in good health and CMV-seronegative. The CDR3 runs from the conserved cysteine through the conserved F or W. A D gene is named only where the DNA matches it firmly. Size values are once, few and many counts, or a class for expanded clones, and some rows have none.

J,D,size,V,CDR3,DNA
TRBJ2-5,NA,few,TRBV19,CASSPRQTQETQYF,TGTGCCAGTAGTCCGCGACAGACCCAAGAGACCCAGTACTTC
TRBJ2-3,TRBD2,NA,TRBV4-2,CASSQDGPPLAGGGERTDTQYF,TGTGCCAGCAGCCAAGATGGGCCTCCACTAGCGGGTGGGGGTGAGAGGACAGATACGCAGTATTTT
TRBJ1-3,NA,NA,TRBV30,CAWSDGGSGNTIYF,TGTGCCTGGAGTGACGGTGGCTCTGGAAACACCATATATTTT
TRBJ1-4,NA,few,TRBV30,CAWTRQLNEKLFF,TGTGCCTGGACGCGGCAGTTGAATGAAAAACTGTTTTTT
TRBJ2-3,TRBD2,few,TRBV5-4,CASRRAGGRTSTDTQYF,TGTGCCAGCCGGCGGGCGGGAGGTCGAACTAGCACAGATACGCAGTATTTT
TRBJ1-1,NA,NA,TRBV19,CASHPPAAVNTEAFF,TGTGCCAGTCACCCCCCGGCGGCGGTGAACACTGAAGCTTTCTTT
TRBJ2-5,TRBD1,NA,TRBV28,CASSLTSTGRETQYF,TGTGCCAGCAGTCTTACTTCGACAGGGAGAGAGACCCAGTACTTC
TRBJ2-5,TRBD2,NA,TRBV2,CASTRTSGVVETQYF,TGTGCCAGCACCCGGACTAGCGGGGTTGTAGAGACCCAGTACTTC
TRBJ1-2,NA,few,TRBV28,CASRPGWQDYGYTF,TGTGCCAGCAGGCCAGGGTGGCAGGACTATGGCTACACCTTC
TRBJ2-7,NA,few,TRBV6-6,CATLLGGLSYEQYF,TGTGCCACCTTATTAGGAGGGCTTAGCTACGAGCAGTACTTC
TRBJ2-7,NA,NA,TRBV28,CASSLSPYEQYF,TGTGCCAGCAGTTTATCTCCCTACGAGCAGTACTTC
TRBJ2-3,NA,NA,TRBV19,CASSSGADTQYF,TGTGCCAGTAGTTCCGGAGCAGATACGCAGTATTTT
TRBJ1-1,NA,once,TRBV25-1,CASGGVEAFF,TGTGCCAGCGGGGGGGTTGAAGCTTTCTTT
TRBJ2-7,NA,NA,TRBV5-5,CASSLATAIYEQYF,TGTGCCAGCAGCTTGGCGACAGCGATCTACGAGCAGTACTTC
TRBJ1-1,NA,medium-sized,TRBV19,CASSIRGVNTEAFF,TGTGCCAGTAGTATACGCGGAGTGAACACTGAAGCTTTCTTT
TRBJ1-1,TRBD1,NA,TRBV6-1,CASSEFQSEQGTEAFF,TGTGCCAGCAGTGAATTCCAGTCCGAACAGGGGACTGAAGCTTTCTTT
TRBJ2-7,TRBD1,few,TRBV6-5,CATGTGLVEQYF,TGTGCCACCGGGACAGGGTTAGTTGAGCAGTACTTC
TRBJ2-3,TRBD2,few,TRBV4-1,CASSHSSGVTDTQYF,TGCGCCAGCAGCCACTCTAGCGGGGTCACAGATACGCAGTATTTT
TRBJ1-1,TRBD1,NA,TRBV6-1,CASRGQGLAEAFF,TGTGCCAGCAGGGGACAGGGGCTGGCTGAAGCTTTCTTT
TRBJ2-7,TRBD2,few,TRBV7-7,CASSSWEGYEQYF,TGTGCCAGCAGCTCGTGGGAGGGGTACGAGCAGTACTTC
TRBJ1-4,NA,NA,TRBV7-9,CASSLPQGGGEKLFF,TGTGCCAGCAGCTTACCGCAGGGAGGAGGTGAAAAACTGTTTTTT
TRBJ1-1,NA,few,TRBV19,CASRWGRMNTEAFF,TGTGCCAGTAGATGGGGCAGGATGAACACTGAAGCTTTCTTT
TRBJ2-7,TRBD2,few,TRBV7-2,CASSPQTSGGLPGEQYF,TGTGCCAGCAGCCCACAGACTAGCGGGGGGCTCCCCGGCGAGCAGTACTTC
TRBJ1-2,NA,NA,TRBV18,CASSLQEYYGYTF,TGTGCCAGCTCACTACAGGAGTACTATGGCTACACCTTC
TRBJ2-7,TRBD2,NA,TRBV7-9,CASSPPRGVNYEQYF,TGTGCCAGCAGCCCCCCCCGGGGGGTGAACTACGAGCAGTACTTC
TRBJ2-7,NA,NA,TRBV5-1,CASSLVTGYEQYF,TGCGCCAGCAGCTTGGTCACAGGGTACGAGCAGTACTTC